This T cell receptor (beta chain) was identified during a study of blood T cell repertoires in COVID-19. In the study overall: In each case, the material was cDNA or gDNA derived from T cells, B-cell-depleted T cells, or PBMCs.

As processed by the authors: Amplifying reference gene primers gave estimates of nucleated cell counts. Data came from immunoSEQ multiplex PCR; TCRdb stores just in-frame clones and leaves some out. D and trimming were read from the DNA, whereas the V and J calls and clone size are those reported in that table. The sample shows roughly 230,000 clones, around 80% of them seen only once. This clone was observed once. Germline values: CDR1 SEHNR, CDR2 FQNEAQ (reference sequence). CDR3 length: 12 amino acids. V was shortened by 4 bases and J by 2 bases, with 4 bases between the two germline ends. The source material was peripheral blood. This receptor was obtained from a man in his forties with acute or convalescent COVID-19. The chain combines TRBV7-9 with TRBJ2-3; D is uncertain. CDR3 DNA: TGTGCCAGCAGCTCGTTCACAGATACGCAGTATTTT. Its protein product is CASSSFTDTQYF.